Following are 14 T cell receptor beta chains from one sample sequenced in a study of naive CD8 T cells in extremely preterm neonates. Here immunoSEQ multiplex PCR was the method, and the copy in TCRdb shows in-frame clones only, minus some. The sample includes about 4,900 clones, roughly 97% seen only once; the top ten take around 0.55%. Elective cesarean births at about 35-42 weeks, without labor or membrane rupture, supplied the cord blood. The specimen was naive CD8+ T cells from cord blood. All receptors derive from a newborn in good health.

The chain is built from TRBV29-1 and TRBJ2-7; 7 nucleotides agree with TRBD2. J gave up 1 base and V 3 bases, and 3 bases lay outside the gene matches. CDR1 and CDR2 (germline): SQVTM, ANQGSEA. The CDR3 length is 13 residues. CDR3 in amino acids: CSVDKRDSYEQYF. CDR3 DNA: TGCAGCGTTGATAAGCGGGATTCCTACGAGCAGTACTTC.

The chain couples TRBV27 to TRBJ2-2; a possible D gene is TRBD1 (5 bases). Germline lookup yields CDR1 MNHEY and CDR2 SMNVEV (reference sequence). The germline V and J ends were trimmed by 3 bases and 4 bases, with 9 bases remaining between them. The CDR3 is made up of 14 amino acids. Here the CDR3 reads CASSFRGFTGELFF. The CDR3 DNA reads as TGTGCCAGCAGTTTTAGGGGATTCACCGGGGAGCTGTTTTTT.

This chain links TRBV4-1 with TRBJ2-7; D uncertain. The CDR3 totals 13 residues. Germline loops: CDR1 MGHRA, CDR2 YSYEKL. Trimming removed 1 base from V and 6 bases from J, with 10 bases in between. The CDR3, as DNA: TGCGCCAGCAGCCAAGGCGGAGTGCGCGAGCAGTACTTC. It is translated as CASSQGGVREQYF.

This chain links TRBV4-3 with TRBJ2-5, with 12 bases that match TRBD1. The CDR3 is made up of 15 amino acids. Germline loops: CDR1 LGHNA, CDR2 YSLEER. V trimming: 3 bases; J trimming: 3 bases; junction bases outside the gene matches: 2. The CDR3 is CASSHGTGGKETQYF. The CDR3 bases are TGCGCCAGCAGCCACGGGACAGGGGGCAAAGAGACCCAGTACTTC.

The chain couples TRBV5-1 to TRBJ1-4; TRBD1 matches at 7 bases. This CDR3 is 14 amino acids long. Per germline, CDR1 SGHRS and CDR2 YFSETQ. The trim removed 4 bases at V and 5 bases at J, leaving 5 bases unmatched. In DNA, the CDR3 is TGCGCCAGCAGCGGGGGGACAGTGAATGAAAAACTGTTTTTT. Its translation is CASSGGTVNEKLFF.

The sample holds one count of this clone. The chain joins TRBV4-2 to TRBJ1-5, with 8 nucleotides matching TRBD1. The CDR3 runs 15 residues. Per the germline V gene, CDR1 is LGHNA and CDR2 is YNFKEQ. V shed 1 base, J shed 1 base, and the junction held 0 bases outside the gene matches. In DNA, the CDR3 is TGTGCCAGCAGCCAAGCAGGGGGCAGCAATCAGCCCCAGCATTTT. This translates into CASSQAGGSNQPQHF.

This chain links TRBV9 with TRBJ2-5; maybe TRBD1 (5 bases). V was shortened by 4 bases and J by 5 bases, with 24 bases between the two germline ends. This CDR3 is 17 amino acids long. Germline lookup yields CDR1 SGDLS and CDR2 YYNGEE. The CDR3 nucleotides are TGTGCCAGCAGCCCTGACCTAAACAGGAATAACCTGGAGACCCAGTACTTC. It is translated as CASSPDLNRNNLETQYF.

The V and J genes are TRBV9 and TRBJ2-2, with 7 bases fitting TRBD2. This CDR3 spans 13 amino acids. Unmatched junction bases numbered 1, after V lost 2 bases and J lost 6 bases. Germline CDR1 and CDR2: SGDLS and YYNGEE. The DNA for the CDR3 is TGTGCCAGCAGCGTGGGAGGGGCCGGGGAGCTGTTTTTT. Amino acids: CASSVGGAGELFF.

Only one count was recorded for this clone. This rearrangement joins TRBV4-3 to TRBJ2-3; the D is unclear. This CDR3 is built from 15 residues. The ends were cut back, 0 bases at V and 2 bases at J, with 9 bases in the middle. The V gene's germline CDR1 is LGHNA and CDR2 YSLEER. CDR3 DNA sequence: TGCGCCAGCAGCCAAGATGGAGATCACACAGATACGCAGTATTTT. Amino acid sequence: CASSQDGDHTDTQYF.

The V and J genes are TRBV15 and TRBJ2-4, with 8 nucleotides matching TRBD1. Germline CDR1 reads LNHNV; CDR2 reads YYDKDF (reference sequence). The CDR3 is made up of 15 amino acids. Trimming cost V 4 bases and J 1 base; bases outside gene matches: 3. The CDR3 nucleotides read TGTGCCACCAGCACCCGACAGGGGGCCAAAAACATTCAGTACTTC. This gives the protein CATSTRQGAKNIQYF.

This rearrangement joins TRBV10-3 to TRBJ2-7; 8 nucleotides agree with TRBD1. V lost 5 bases and J lost 3; bases outside the gene matches: 6. The length of the CDR3 is 14 residues. The germline CDR1 and CDR2 sequences are ENHRY and SYGVKD. The DNA for the CDR3 is TGTGCCATCAGTAGGGGGGACAGGAACTACGAGCAGTACTTC. Protein sequence: CAISRGDRNYEQYF.

The chain employs TRBV6-5 and TRBJ2-1; maybe TRBD1 (7 bases). The V and J ends lost 0 bases and 4 bases respectively, with 13 bases between them. The CDR3 loop spans 16 amino acids. From germline, CDR1 is MNHEY and CDR2 SVGAGI. The CDR3 DNA sequence: TGTGCCAGCAGTTACTCGGCAGGGGGAGGATACAATGAGCAGTTCTTC. This codes for CASSYSAGGGYNEQFF.

The rearrangement uses TRBV28 and TRBJ1-2; TRBD1 aligns across 10 bases. The germline V gene encodes CDR1 MDHEN and CDR2 SYDVKM. The CDR3 totals 16 residues. V shed 5 bases and J 4 bases; nucleotides not matched to a gene: 10. CDR3 coding DNA: TGTGCCAGCAGTCTACCCCTGGACAGGGGGGGCTATGGCTACACCTTC. This codes for CASSLPLDRGGYGYTF.

V gene TRBV11-2 combines with J gene TRBJ2-5; 15 nucleotides line up with TRBD2. This CDR3 contains 17 residues. CDR1 is SGHAT and CDR2 is FQNNGV in the germline V gene. V trimming: 1 base; J trimming: 4 bases; junction bases outside the gene matches: 4. CDR3 residues: CASSLGTSGRGRETQYF. The CDR3 nucleotides read TGTGCCAGCAGCTTAGGGACTAGCGGGAGGGGGAGAGAGACCCAGTACTTC.